The sequence of this T cell receptor (beta chain) was determined in a study of T cells expressing NK-cell markers. Overall study: Researchers got TCR beta repertoires out of sorted CD3+CD56+NKG2C+, CD3+CD56+NKG2C- and CD3+CD56-NKG2C+ T cells. General study findings and limits: Dominance of the CD3+CD56-NKG2C+ fraction by these clonotypes also held in a handful of donors. NKG2C+ dominant clonotype frequencies in a handful of donors were roughly 1.0-7.5% of CD8+ T cells. It is unclear if expanded NKG2C-expressing clones target HCMV antigens.

A remark on this clonotype: Antigen specificity is unknown.

TCRdb re-called the 5' RACE reads and catalogs CDR3 proteins one per entry, DNA excluded. This sample's table reports 400,000 to 450,000 distinct CDR3 sequences. The CDR3 consists of 15 residues. Germline V gene data show CDR1 as LGHNA and CDR2 as YSLEER. The rearrangement links TRBV4-3 to TRBJ2-3; TCRdb's assignment of TRBD1 cannot be checked, as there is no DNA. The clonotype originates from a woman aged 18 to 75 in good health. Sequenced: blood T cells: a sorted CD56 or NKG2C T cell subset, CD4+ or CD8+ T cells, or bulk PBMC T cells (not recorded which). The CDR3 is CASSHPRGGPGTQYF.